Detailed here is one T cell receptor beta chain. With V trimmed by 2 bases and J by 4 bases, 4 bases remained unmatched. Germline V lookup: CDR1 SGHVS, CDR2 FNYEAQ. The CDR3 totals 14 residues. Assay used: immunoSEQ multiplex PCR; TCRdb lists only in-frame clones, some missing. The repertoire holds approximately 76,000 clones, with approximately 90% as singletons. The entry originates in a study of T cell responses to AZD1222 COVID-19 vaccine. The chain carries TRBV7-6 and TRBJ1-1, with 7 bases identical to TRBD1. Sequenced material: peripheral blood, taken on day 0 of AZD1222 vaccination. The source is an adult in good health. CDR3 protein: CASSLLTGRTEAFF. CDR3 DNA sequence: TGTGCCAGCAGCTTATTGACAGGGCGCACTGAAGCTTTCTTT.